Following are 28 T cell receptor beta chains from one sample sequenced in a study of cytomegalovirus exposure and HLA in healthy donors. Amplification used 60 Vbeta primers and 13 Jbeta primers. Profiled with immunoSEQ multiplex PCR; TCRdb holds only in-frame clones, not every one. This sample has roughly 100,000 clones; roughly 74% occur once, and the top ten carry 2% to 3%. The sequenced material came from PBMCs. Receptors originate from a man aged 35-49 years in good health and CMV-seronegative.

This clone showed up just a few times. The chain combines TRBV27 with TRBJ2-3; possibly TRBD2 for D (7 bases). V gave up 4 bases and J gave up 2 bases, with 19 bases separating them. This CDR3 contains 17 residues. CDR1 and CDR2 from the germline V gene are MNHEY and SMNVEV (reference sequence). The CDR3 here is CASSSFPPGGPTDTQYF. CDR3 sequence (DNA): TGTGCCAGCAGTTCCTTTCCTCCGGGGGGCCCCACAGATACGCAGTATTTT.

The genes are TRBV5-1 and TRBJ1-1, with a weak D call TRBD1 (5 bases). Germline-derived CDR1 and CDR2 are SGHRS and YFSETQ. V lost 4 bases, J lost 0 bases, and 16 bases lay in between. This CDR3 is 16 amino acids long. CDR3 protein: CASSLTSSTVNTEAFF. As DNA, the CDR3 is TGCGCCAGCAGCCTAACCTCCTCGACAGTGAACACTGAAGCTTTCTTT.

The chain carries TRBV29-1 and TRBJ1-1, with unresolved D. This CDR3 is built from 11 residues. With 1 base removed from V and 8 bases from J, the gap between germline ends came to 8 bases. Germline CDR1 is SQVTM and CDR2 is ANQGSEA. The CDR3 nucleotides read TGCAGCGTTGAAGGGGGAGTAGAAGCTTTCTTT. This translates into CSVEGGVEAFF.

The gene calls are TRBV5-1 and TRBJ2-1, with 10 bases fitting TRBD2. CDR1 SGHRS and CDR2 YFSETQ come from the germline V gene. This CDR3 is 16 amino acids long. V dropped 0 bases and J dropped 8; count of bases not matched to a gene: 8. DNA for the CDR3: TGCGCCAGCAGCTTGGAGCGGGGGGGCCGGATCGATGAGCAGTTCTTC. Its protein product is CASSLERGGRIDEQFF.

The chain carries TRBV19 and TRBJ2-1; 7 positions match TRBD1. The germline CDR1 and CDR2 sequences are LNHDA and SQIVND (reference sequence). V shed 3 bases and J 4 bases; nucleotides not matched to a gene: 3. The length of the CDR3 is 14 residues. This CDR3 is CASSIRDRYNEQFF. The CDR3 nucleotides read TGTGCCAGTAGTATCCGGGACAGATACAATGAGCAGTTCTTC.

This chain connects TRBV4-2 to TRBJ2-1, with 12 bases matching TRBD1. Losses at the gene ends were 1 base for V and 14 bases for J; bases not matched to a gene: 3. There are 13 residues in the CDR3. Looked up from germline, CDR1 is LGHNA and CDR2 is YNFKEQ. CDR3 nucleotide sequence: TGTGCCAGCAGCCAAGCTGGGACAGGGGGCAAGTTCTTC. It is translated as CASSQAGTGGKFF.

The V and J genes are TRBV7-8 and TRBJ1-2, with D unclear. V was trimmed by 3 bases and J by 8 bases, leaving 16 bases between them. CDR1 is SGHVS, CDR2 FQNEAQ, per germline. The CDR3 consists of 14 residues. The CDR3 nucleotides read TGTGCCAGCAGCTTCCGGCAGGATTTATCGGGCTACACCTTC. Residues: CASSFRQDLSGYTF.

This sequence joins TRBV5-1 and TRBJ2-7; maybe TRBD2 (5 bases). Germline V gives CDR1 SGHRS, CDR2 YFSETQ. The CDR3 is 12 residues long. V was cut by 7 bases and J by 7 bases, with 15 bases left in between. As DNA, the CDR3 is TGCGCCAGCCGAGAGGGTTTGGGTGAGCAGTACTTC. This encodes CASREGLGEQYF.

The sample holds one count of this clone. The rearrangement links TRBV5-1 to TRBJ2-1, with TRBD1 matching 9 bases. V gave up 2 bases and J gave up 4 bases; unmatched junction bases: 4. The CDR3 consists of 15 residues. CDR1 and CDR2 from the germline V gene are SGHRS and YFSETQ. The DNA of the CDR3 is TGCGCCAGCAGCTTTAGGGACAGGGATTACAATGAGCAGTTCTTC. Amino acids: CASSFRDRDYNEQFF.

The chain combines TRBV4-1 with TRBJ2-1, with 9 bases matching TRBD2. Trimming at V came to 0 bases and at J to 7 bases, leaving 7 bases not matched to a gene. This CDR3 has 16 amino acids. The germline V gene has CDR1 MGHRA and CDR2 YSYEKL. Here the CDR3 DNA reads TGCGCCAGCAGCCAAGAGAATAGCGGGGGAGAAAATGAGCAGTTCTTC. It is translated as CASSQENSGGENEQFF.

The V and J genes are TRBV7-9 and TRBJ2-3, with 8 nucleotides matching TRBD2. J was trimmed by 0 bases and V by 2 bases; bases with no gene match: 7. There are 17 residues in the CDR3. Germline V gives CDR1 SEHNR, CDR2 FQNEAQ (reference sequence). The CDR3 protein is CASSLRLARDSTDTQYF. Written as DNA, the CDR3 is TGTGCCAGCAGCTTACGACTAGCGAGGGATAGCACAGATACGCAGTATTTT. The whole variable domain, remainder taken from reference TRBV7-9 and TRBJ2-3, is DTGVSQNPRHKITKRGQNVTFRCDPISEHNRLYWYRQTLGQGPEFLTYFQNEAQLEKSRLLSDRFSAERPKGSFSTLEIQRTEQGDSAMYLCASSLRLARDSTDTQYFGPGTRLTVL.

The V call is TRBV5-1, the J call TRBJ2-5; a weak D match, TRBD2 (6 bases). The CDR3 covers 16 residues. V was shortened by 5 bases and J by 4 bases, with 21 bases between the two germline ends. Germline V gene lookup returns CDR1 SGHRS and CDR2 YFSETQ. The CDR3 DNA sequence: TGCGCCAGCAGACCCGCCGGCGGGGAGAGAGGAGAGACCCAGTACTTC. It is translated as CASRPAGGERGETQYF.

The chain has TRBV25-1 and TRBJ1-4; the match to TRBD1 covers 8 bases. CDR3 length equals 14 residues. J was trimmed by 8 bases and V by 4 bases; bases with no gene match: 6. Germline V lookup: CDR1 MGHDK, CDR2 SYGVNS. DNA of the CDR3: TGTGCCAGCAGTGTCACAGGGGGGAGGGAAAAACTGTTTTTT. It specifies CASSVTGGREKLFF.

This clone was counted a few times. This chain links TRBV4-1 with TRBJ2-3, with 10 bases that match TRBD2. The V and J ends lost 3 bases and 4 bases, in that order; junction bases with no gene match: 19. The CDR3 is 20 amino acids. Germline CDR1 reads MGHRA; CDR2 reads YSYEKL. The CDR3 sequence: CASSHSITRSSGGRADTQYF. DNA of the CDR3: TGCGCCAGCAGCCATTCTATAACCCGGTCTAGCGGGGGACGCGCAGATACGCAGTATTTT.

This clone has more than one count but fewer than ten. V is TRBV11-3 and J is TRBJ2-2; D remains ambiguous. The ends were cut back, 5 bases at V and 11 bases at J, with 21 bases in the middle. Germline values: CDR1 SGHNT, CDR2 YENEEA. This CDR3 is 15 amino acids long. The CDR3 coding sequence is TGTGCCAGCAGCCCTAGTACTTTCGCCGCGGCCGAGCTGTTTTTT. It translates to CASSPSTFAAAELFF. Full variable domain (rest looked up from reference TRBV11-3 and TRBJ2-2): EAGVVQSPRYKIIEKKQPVAFWCNPISGHNTLYWYLQNLGQGPELLIRYENEEAVDDSQLPKDRFSAERLKGVDSTLKIQPAELGDSAVYLCASSPSTFAAAELFFGEGSRLTVL.

The CDR3 DNA is TGTGCCAGCAGTTTTGGGACTGTTGCCTACGAGCAGTACTTC. This gives the protein CASSFGTVAYEQYF. The chain uses TRBV28 and TRBJ2-7, with a weak D call TRBD2 (6 bases). The CDR3 has 14 residues. Trimming took off 3 bases at V and 2 bases at J, with 11 bases between the two ends. In germline, CDR1 is MDHEN, CDR2 SYDVKM.

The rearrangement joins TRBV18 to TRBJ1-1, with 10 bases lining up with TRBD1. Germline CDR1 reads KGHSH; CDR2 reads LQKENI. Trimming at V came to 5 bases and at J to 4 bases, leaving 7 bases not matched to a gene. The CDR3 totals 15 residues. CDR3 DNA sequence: TGTGCCAGCTCATCTCGGACAGGGGGAGGCACTGAAGCTTTCTTT. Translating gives CASSSRTGGGTEAFF.

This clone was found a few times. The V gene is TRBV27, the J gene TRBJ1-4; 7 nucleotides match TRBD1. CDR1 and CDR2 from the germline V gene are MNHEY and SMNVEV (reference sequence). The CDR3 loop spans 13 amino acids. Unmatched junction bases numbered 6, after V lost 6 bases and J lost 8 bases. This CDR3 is CASSTGVQEKLFF. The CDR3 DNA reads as TGTGCCAGCAGCACAGGGGTTCAGGAAAAACTGTTTTTT.

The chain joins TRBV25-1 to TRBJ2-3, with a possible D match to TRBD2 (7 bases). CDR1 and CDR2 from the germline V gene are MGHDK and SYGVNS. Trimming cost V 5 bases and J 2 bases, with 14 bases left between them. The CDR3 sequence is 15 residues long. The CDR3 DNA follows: TGTGCCAGCAGTACTGCGGGGGCGTCCACAGATACGCAGTATTTT. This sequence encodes CASSTAGASTDTQYF.

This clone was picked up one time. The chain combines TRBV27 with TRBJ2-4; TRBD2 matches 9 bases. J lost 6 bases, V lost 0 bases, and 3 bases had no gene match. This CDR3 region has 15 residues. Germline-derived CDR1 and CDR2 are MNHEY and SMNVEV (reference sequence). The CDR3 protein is CASSLSLAGINIQYF. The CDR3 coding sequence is TGTGCCAGCAGTTTATCTCTAGCGGGGATAAACATTCAGTACTTC.

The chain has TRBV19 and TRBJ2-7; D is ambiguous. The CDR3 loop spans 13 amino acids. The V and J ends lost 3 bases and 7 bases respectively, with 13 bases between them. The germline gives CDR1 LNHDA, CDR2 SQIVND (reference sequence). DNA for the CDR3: TGTGCCAGTAGTATGAATGACAAAAGGGAGCAGTACTTC. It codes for CASSMNDKREQYF.

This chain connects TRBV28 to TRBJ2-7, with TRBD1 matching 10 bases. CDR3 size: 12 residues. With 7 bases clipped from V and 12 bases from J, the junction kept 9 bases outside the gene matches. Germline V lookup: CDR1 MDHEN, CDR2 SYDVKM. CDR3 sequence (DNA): TGTGCCAGCACCACGGGGGACAGGGGAAGGTACTTC. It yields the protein CASTTGDRGRYF.

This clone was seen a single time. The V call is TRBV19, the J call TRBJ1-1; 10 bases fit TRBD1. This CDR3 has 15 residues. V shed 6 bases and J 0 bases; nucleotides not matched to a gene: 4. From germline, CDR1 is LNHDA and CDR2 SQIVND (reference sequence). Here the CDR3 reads CASSPGQGLNTEAFF. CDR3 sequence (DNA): TGTGCCAGTAGCCCGGGACAGGGGTTGAACACTGAAGCTTTCTTT.

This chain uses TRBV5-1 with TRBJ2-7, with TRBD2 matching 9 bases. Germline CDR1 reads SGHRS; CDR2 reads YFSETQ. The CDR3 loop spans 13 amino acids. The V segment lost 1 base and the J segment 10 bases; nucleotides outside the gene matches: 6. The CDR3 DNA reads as TGCGCCAGCAGCTTGAATCGCGGGGGGGAACAGTACTTC. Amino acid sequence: CASSLNRGGEQYF.

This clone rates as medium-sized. The CDR3 spells CASSYSWSSYNSPLHF. The DNA of the CDR3 is TGTGCCAGCAGTTACTCCTGGAGCTCCTATAATTCACCCCTCCACTTT. The chain joins TRBV6-6 to TRBJ1-6; D not resolved. CDR1 is MNHNY, CDR2 SVGAGI, per germline (reference sequence). V was pared by 0 bases and J by 0 bases, with 6 bases between. The CDR3 length is 16 residues.

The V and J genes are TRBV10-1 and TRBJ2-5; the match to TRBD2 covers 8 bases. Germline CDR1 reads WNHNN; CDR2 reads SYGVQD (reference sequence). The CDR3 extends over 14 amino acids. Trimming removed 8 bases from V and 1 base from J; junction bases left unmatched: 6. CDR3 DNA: TGCGCCAGCTTTTGCGGGGGGCCCCAAGAGACCCAGTACTTC. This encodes CASFCGGPQETQYF.

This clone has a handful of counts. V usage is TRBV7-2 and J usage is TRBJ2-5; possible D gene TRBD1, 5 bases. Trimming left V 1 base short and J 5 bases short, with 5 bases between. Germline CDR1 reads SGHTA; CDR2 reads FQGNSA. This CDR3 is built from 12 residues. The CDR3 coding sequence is TGTGCCAGCAGCTTAGACAGGGAGACCCAGTACTTC. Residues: CASSLDRETQYF.

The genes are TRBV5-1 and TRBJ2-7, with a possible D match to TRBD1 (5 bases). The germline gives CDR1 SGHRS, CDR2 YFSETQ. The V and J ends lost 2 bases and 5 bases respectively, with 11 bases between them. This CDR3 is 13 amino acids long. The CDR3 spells CASSLGARNEQYF. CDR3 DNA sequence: TGCGCCAGCAGCTTAGGGGCACGGAACGAGCAGTACTTC.